The T cell receptor (beta chain) under discussion was sequenced for a study of control samples from healthy donors and cancer patients. The CDR3 sequence is 14 residues long. Looked up from germline, CDR1 is SNHLY and CDR2 is FYNNEI. Trimming at V came to 8 bases and at J to 8 bases, leaving 12 bases not matched to a gene. Produced via immunoSEQ multiplex PCR; TCRdb's table is partial and in-frame only. The sample contains fewer than 250,000 clones, around 90% of which appear only once. Sequencing input: blood. The J gene is TRBJ2-1, the V gene TRBV2, with TRBD2 matching over 7 bases. The source of this sequence is a man aged 25-45 years in good health. The CDR3 sequence: CASGLTGGADEQFF. The CDR3 coding sequence is TGTGCCAGCGGGCTGACGGGAGGCGCGGATGAGCAGTTCTTC.